Sequencing of this T cell receptor (beta chain) was carried out in a study of T-cell reconstitution after alpha-beta-depleted transplantation in children. Notes on the study in general: In patients about two months after transplant, alpha-beta T cells reportedly arose from several hundred expanded graft clones. Some patients owed their high day-60 TCRbeta diversity to surviving recipient T cells and thymic progenitors. Most T-cell counts and diversity one year after the transplant came from T cells that were newly produced.

Preparing the TCRbeta library involved the use of unique molecular identifiers. TCRdb called the PCR reads again in MiXCR, with one record for every CDR3 protein. Of about 980,000 distinct CDR3 sequences in the sample, under 30% were seen once. Trimming stripped 4 bases from V and 7 bases from J, with 14 bases between. The CDR3 is made up of 14 amino acids. The sample holds a few counts of this clonotype. Its antigen is as yet unknown. The clonotype comes from a boy less than two years old who had a stem cell transplant for SCID, so the T cells may come from the graft donor. The chain is built from TRBV12-3 or TRBV12-4 and TRBJ2-1, with D perhaps assigned TRBD1 or TRBD2 (7 bases each). The specimen comprised PBMCs, mostly from graft donor cells, sampled 360 days after TCRalphabeta/CD19-depleted stem cell transplant. In DNA form, the CDR3 reads TGTGCCAGCAGTTGGTCCAGGGGGGGAAATGAGCAGTTCTTC. Its protein is CASSWSRGGNEQFF.